The entry below gives a single T cell receptor (beta chain) sequence along with its context. As for treatment: 15 to 20 received Ad26.COV2.S at low or high dose, single or two shots; several received placebo; per-sample allocation not given. It was on day 63 after the first vaccine or placebo injection that samples were taken. This entry comes from a study of Ad26.COV2.S vaccination and SARS-CoV-2 variants. This CDR3 contains 14 residues. Germline V gene data show CDR1 as MDHEN and CDR2 as SYDVKM. V gave up 10 bases and J gave up 4 bases; unmatched junction bases: 7. Some clones are missing from TCRdb's copy, which holds only in-frame ones; the method was immunoSEQ multiplex PCR. The table has roughly 510,000 clones, approximately 90% seen once.

This receptor was taken from a person between 18 and 59 years old who received the Ad26.COV2.S COVID-19 vaccine or a placebo. Sequencing used peripheral blood, obtained in a trial of Ad26.COV2.S vaccine versus placebo. This sequence joins TRBV28 and TRBJ2-6, with 7 bases aligning to TRBD2. CDR3: CATFGGTGANVLTF. The DNA of the CDR3 is TGTGCCACCTTCGGGGGGACCGGGGCCAACGTCCTGACTTTC.